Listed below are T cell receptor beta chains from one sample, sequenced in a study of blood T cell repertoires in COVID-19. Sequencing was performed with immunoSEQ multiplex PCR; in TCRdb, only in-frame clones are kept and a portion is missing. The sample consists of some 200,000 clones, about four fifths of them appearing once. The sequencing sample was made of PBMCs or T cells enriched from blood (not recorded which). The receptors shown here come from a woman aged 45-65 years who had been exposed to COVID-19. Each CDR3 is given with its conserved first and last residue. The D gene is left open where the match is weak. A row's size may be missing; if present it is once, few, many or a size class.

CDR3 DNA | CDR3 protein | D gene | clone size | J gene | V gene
TGTGCCAGCACCCCTCTCGGGGAAGCTTTCTTT | CASTPLGEAFF | . | . | TRBJ1-1 | TRBV12-3/TRBV12-4
TGTGCCAGCAGAAGAATATCATCAGGGGAGAAGAAGAACACTGAAGCTTTCTTT | CASRRISSGEKKNTEAFF | . | . | TRBJ1-1 | TRBV7-9
TGTGCCAGCAGTTTCACGAAGAGGAACACTGAAGCTTTCTTT | CASSFTKRNTEAFF | . | . | TRBJ1-1 | TRBV6-5
TGTGCCAGCAGTCCAAGGACTAGCGGGAGACAAGAGACCCAGTACTTC | CASSPRTSGRQETQYF | TRBD2 | . | TRBJ2-5 | TRBV27
TGTGCCATCAGTGAGTCTGCTGGACAAGGCACTGAAGCTTTCTTT | CAISESAGQGTEAFF | . | . | TRBJ1-1 | TRBV10-3
TGTGCCAGCAGCCCGGGACAGGGGGCCGATGAGCAGTTCTTC | CASSPGQGADEQFF | TRBD1 | . | TRBJ2-1 | TRBV6-2/TRBV6-3
TGTGCCAGCAGTTACGACAGGGTGGCCACTGAAGCTTTCTTT | CASSYDRVATEAFF | TRBD1 | once | TRBJ1-1 | TRBV6-6
TGTGCCAGCAGTTACGAAAGGGGAAGGTATGAGCAGTTCTTC | CASSYERGRYEQFF | . | once | TRBJ2-1 | TRBV6-2/TRBV6-3
TGCGCCAGCAGCTTGGCCCCAGGGGGCTACGAGCAGTACTTC | CASSLAPGGYEQYF | TRBD1 | . | TRBJ2-7 | TRBV5-1
TGTGCCAGCAGCTTTTGGACAGGGGGCACAGATACGCAGTATTTT | CASSFWTGGTDTQYF | TRBD1 | . | TRBJ2-3 | TRBV7-9
TGTGCCAGTAGTACCCGGTCGGCCGGGGCTTTCTTT | CASSTRSAGAFF | . | . | TRBJ1-1 | TRBV19
TGTGCCATCACCAAAGACAGGGAAAACTATGGCTACACCTTC | CAITKDRENYGYTF | TRBD1 | . | TRBJ1-2 | TRBV10-3
TGTGCCAGCAGCTCCACAGGGGAAAATTATAATTCACCCCTCCACTTT | CASSSTGENYNSPLHF | TRBD1 | . | TRBJ1-6 | TRBV7-9
TGTGCCAGCAGTTACTCGGTAACTGCGGGGGAGACCCAGTACTTC | CASSYSVTAGETQYF | . | . | TRBJ2-5 | TRBV6-2/TRBV6-3
TGTGCCAGCAGCTTGACTTTGAACACTGAAGCTTTCTTT | CASSLTLNTEAFF | . | . | TRBJ1-1 | TRBV7-9
TGTGCCAGCTCACCCACAGACAGGGCGGGCACAGATACGCAGTATTTT | CASSPTDRAGTDTQYF | TRBD1 | . | TRBJ2-3 | TRBV18
TGTGCCAGCATACAGGAGTTGAACACTGAAGCTTTCTTT | CASIQELNTEAFF | . | . | TRBJ1-1 | TRBV2
TGTGCCAGCAGTTTATCGGCAGGGGCCCCTAATTCACCCCTCCACTTT | CASSLSAGAPNSPLHF | . | . | TRBJ1-6 | TRBV27
TGTGCCAGCAGCTATCGCCAACAGGGGAGCAATCAGCCCCAGCATTTT | CASSYRQQGSNQPQHF | TRBD1 | . | TRBJ1-5 | TRBV7-8
TGTGCCAGCAGTCCAGCAGGGACACCATCCTACAATGAGCAGTTCTTC | CASSPAGTPSYNEQFF | . | . | TRBJ2-1 | TRBV28